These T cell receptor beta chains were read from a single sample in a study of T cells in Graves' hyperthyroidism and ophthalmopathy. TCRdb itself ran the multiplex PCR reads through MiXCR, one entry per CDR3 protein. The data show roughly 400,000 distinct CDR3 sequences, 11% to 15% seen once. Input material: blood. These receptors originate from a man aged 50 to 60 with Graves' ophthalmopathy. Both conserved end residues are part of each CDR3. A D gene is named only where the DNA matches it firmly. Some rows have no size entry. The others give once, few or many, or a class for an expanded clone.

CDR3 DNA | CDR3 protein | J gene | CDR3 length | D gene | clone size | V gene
TGTGCCAGCAGTGACTCCCGGACAACTGAAAAACTGTTTTTT | CASSDSRTTEKLFF | TRBJ1-4 | 14 | NA | NA | TRBV25-1
TGTGCCAGTAGTATACAGGGGGAACAGCCCCAGCATTTT | CASSIQGEQPQHF | TRBJ1-5 | 13 | TRBD1 | many | TRBV19
TGTGCCAGCAGCTTAGTAGCCGGACTAGCGGCCCAAGAGACCCAGTGCTTC | CASSLVAGLAAQETQCF | TRBJ2-5 | 17 | TRBD2 | NA | TRBV7-8
TGCAGCAAGGGGAGAGTCCAAGAGACCCAGTACTTC | CSKGRVQETQYF | TRBJ2-5 | 12 | NA | NA | TRBV29-1
TGCAGCGTGGCCCCGGGAGACACTGAAGCTTTCTTT | CSVAPGDTEAFF | TRBJ1-1 | 12 | NA | many | TRBV29-1
TGTGCCACCACTCAATTTGGAGATACGCAGTATTTT | CATTQFGDTQYF | TRBJ2-3 | 12 | NA | few | TRBV24-1
TGTGCCAGCCCGGCTAAAGCGCTAGCGGCCACCGGGGAGCTGTTTTTT | CASPAKALAATGELFF | TRBJ2-2 | 16 | TRBD2 | NA | TRBV18
TGTGCCAGCAGCCGGTGGGACTCTGGGGCCAACGTCCTGACTTTC | CASSRWDSGANVLTF | TRBJ2-6 | 15 | NA | few | TRBV28
TGTGCCAGCAGGCATTCCGGGACAAATAACTACGAGCAGTACTTC | CASRHSGTNNYEQYF | TRBJ2-7 | 15 | NA | few | TRBV7-3
TGCGCCAGCACCTCCGGGAAGGACTTGAAAGCTTTCTTT | CASTSGKDLKAFF | TRBJ1-1 | 13 | NA | NA | TRBV5-1
TGCGCCAGCAGCCAAGAACCGACAGGGTCTACAGATACGCAGTATTTT | CASSQEPTGSTDTQYF | TRBJ2-3 | 16 | TRBD1 | few | TRBV4-1
TGCGCCTCGAAGGAGAGGGCCCCCCCTGGGGAGCTGTTTTTT | CASKERAPPGELFF | TRBJ2-2 | 14 | NA | NA | TRBV5-1
TGTGCCAGCAGTTTGGGGCAGGAGGGCCATGAGCAGTTCTTC | CASSLGQEGHEQFF | TRBJ2-1 | 14 | NA | NA | TRBV12-3/TRBV12-4
TGCAGTGCTAGAGATTTCCAGACGGATTCACCCCTCCACTTT | CSARDFQTDSPLHF | TRBJ1-6 | 14 | NA | many | TRBV20-1
TGCAGTGCTACCAAGACAGTCACAGATACGCAGTATTTT | CSATKTVTDTQYF | TRBJ2-3 | 13 | NA | many | TRBV20-1
TGTGCCAGCAGCCTCCGCGGGGGCGCAACTAATGAAAAACTGTTTTTT | CASSLRGGATNEKLFF | TRBJ1-4 | 16 | NA | few | TRBV7-9
TGTGCCAGCAGCCAAGATCGGACAGGTGAGCAGTTCTTC | CASSQDRTGEQFF | TRBJ2-1 | 13 | TRBD1 | few | TRBV3-1
TGTGCCAGCAGCGTAGGCGACAGGGGGTCCTACGAGCAGTACTTC | CASSVGDRGSYEQYF | TRBJ2-7 | 15 | TRBD1 | NA | TRBV9
TGTGCCAGCAGCCAGGGGGCGCGAACAGATACGCAGTATTTT | CASSQGARTDTQYF | TRBJ2-3 | 14 | NA | many | TRBV3-1
TGTGCCAGCAGTCACAGGGGATTCTACGAGCAGTACTTC | CASSHRGFYEQYF | TRBJ2-7 | 13 | TRBD1 | many | TRBV6-2/TRBV6-3
TGTGCCACCAGTGAGAGGGAGTACGCTCCCGGGGAGCTGTTTTTT | CATSEREYAPGELFF | TRBJ2-2 | 15 | NA | many | TRBV24-1
TGCAGTGCTGAGAGCCGGGACAGGGGCGCTGAAGCTTTCTTT | CSAESRDRGAEAFF | TRBJ1-1 | 14 | TRBD1 | NA | TRBV20-1
TGTGCCTGGCGCCCGGCGGGGGAGACCCAGTACTTC | CAWRPAGETQYF | TRBJ2-5 | 12 | NA | many | TRBV30
TGCGCCAGCAGCTTGGTCGTGGGACTAGCTGACACCTACGAGCAGTACTTC | CASSLVVGLADTYEQYF | TRBJ2-7 | 17 | TRBD2 | many | TRBV5-1
TGTGCCAGCTCATCCTCCCCGGCTAGCGGGGACACAGATACGCAGTATTTT | CASSSSPASGDTDTQYF | TRBJ2-3 | 17 | TRBD2 | NA | TRBV18
TGCGCCAGCAGCTTACCGGGGCAGGGCACCGGGGAGCTGTTTTTT | CASSLPGQGTGELFF | TRBJ2-2 | 15 | NA | many | TRBV5-1
TGTGCCAGCAGCCCTGGGTCCCCGCCGCTTGGAGAGACCCAGTACTTC | CASSPGSPPLGETQYF | TRBJ2-5 | 16 | NA | many | TRBV5-4
TGTGCCAGCAGTTGGCGGGAGAACACCGGGGAGCTGTTTTTT | CASSWRENTGELFF | TRBJ2-2 | 14 | NA | few | TRBV6-1
TGCGCCAGCAGCTTCACGGGGTCACGTCAAGAGACCCAGTACTTC | CASSFTGSRQETQYF | TRBJ2-5 | 15 | NA | NA | TRBV5-1
TGCAGTGCCCTACAGGACACCATATATTTT | CSALQDTIYF | TRBJ1-3 | 10 | NA | few | TRBV20-1
TGTGCCAGCAGTCCACGGGAGCTAAGCGAGCAGTACTTC | CASSPRELSEQYF | TRBJ2-7 | 13 | NA | few | TRBV28
TGTGCCAGCGCGGACAGGCGTAATGAAAAACTGTTTTTT | CASADRRNEKLFF | TRBJ1-4 | 13 | TRBD1 | NA | TRBV28